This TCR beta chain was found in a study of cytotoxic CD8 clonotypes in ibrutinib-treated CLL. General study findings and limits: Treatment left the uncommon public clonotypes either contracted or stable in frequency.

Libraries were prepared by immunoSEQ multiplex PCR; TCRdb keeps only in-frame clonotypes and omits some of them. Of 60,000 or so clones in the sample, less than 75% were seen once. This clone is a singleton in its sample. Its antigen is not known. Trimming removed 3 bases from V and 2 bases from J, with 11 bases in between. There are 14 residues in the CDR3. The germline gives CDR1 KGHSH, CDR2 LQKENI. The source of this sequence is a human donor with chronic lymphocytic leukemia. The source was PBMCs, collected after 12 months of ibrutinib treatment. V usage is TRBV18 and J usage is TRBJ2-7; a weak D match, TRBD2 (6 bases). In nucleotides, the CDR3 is TGTGCCAGCTCACCGGGGACGGGAGCCTACGAGCAGTACGTC. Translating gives CASSPGTGAYEQYV.